This TCR beta chain comes out of a study of a mutant IDH1 vaccine in newly diagnosed glioma. Study summary: With temozolomide cycles, or 4-6 weeks after radiotherapy alone, vaccination was started. Earlier treatment was radiotherapy, temozolomide, or both, with most getting both.

In regard to this clone: Its antigen is unknown.

Germline assignment: CDR1 KGHSH and CDR2 LQKENI. With 3 bases clipped from V and 2 bases from J, the junction kept 4 bases outside the gene matches. This CDR3 has 14 amino acids. This table comes from immunoSEQ multiplex PCR, and its TCRdb copy is limited to in-frame clones, with some not included. The sample gives roughly 130,000 clones, about 80% of which show up once; 5.5% is in the top ten. The time point denotes: week 11, during vaccination. The study gave 300 ug of mutant IDH1 20-mer peptide per vaccine dose, with topical imiquimod. There were new WHO grade 3 or 4 astrocytomas in the donors, and these were IDH1-mutant and ATRX-lost. Whole-study findings and limits: Pseudoprogression apparently tracked independently of changes in top peripheral T cell clonotypes.

The V and J genes are TRBV18 and TRBJ2-7, with 7 nucleotides matching TRBD2. This sequence originates from a man aged 40-50 years with glioma. The sequenced sample was PBMCs, obtained from a glioma patient whose treatment included an IDH1 peptide vaccine. CDR3 residues: CASSPLRGTYEQYF. The CDR3 DNA is TGTGCCAGCTCACCCCTGCGGGGGACCTACGAGCAGTACTTC.